This TCR beta chain was sequenced for a study of cytomegalovirus exposure and HLA in healthy donors. Study summary: As released early, the data held 80 million to 90 million unique TCRs from HLA-typed donors.

PCR involved 60 Vbeta and 13 Jbeta primers. The method was immunoSEQ multiplex PCR; TCRdb's version includes in-frame clones alone and lacks a portion of them. The sample lists 100,000 to 150,000 clones, 65% to 90% seen once, with around 2.3% in the top ten. Study observations and caveats: Most of the TCR beta V segments (in an earlier analysis) were productive either about 90% or about 30% of the time.

Nominally healthy donors were sampled, though unrecorded immune exposures were likely. The J segment lost 3 bases and the V segment lost 2 bases, leaving 7 bases of the junction unmatched. The CDR3 spans 16 residues. Germline CDR1 is SGHNT and CDR2 is YYREEE (reference sequence). Note on this clone: The antigen remains undetermined.

The rearrangement links TRBV5-4 to TRBJ2-5, with 10 bases aligning to TRBD1. Sequencing used PBMCs. This receptor was obtained from a woman aged 40 to 50 in good health and CMV-seronegative. CDR3 protein: CASSFFRDRGKETQYF. CDR3 bases: TGTGCCAGCAGCTTTTTCAGGGACAGGGGAAAAGAGACCCAGTACTTC.